This record concerns one T cell receptor beta chain sequence. The assay was immunoSEQ multiplex PCR, and TCRdb's table has in-frame clones only and misses some. The sample consists of approximately 300,000 clones, about 85% of them appearing once. This sample was included in a study of blood T cell repertoires in COVID-19. Input material: peripheral blood. This sequence originates from a human donor with COVID-19, enrolled during active disease. The donor label of this sample is uncertain.

CDR3 residues: CASSLQGAVGETQYF. In DNA, the CDR3 is TGTGCCAGCAGCTTACAGGGGGCGGTCGGAGAGACCCAGTACTTC. This chain links TRBV7-3 with TRBJ2-5, with 8 nucleotides matching TRBD1. CDR1 SGHTA and CDR2 FQGTGA come from the germline V gene. The length of the CDR3 is 15 residues. The trim removed 2 bases at V and 4 bases at J, leaving 6 bases unmatched.